Reported below is one T cell receptor beta chain. Its antigen is as yet unknown. A split of CD4+ cells into CD45RA+ naive and CD45RA-negative memory subsets was performed. This sample was taken from a study of shared clonotypes between healthy human individuals. Looking at the study overall: Three plates each covered CD4 naive and memory; CD8 naive two, CD8 memory one.

General study points: Generation probabilities of non-shared clonotypes were lower (relative to those shared by all four donors).

Germline assignment: CDR1 GTSNPN and CDR2 SVGIG (reference sequence). The CDR3 consists of 13 residues. Unmatched junction bases numbered 4, after V lost 0 bases and J lost 10 bases. Original processing methods: Junction-only immunoSEQ sequences carried no quality scores, so filtering differed. Sequencing was performed with immunoSEQ multiplex PCR; in TCRdb, only in-frame clones are kept and a portion is missing. V and J calls and clone size come straight from that table; D and trimming were deduced from the DNA. Among 650,000 to 750,000 clones listed, 55% to 75% were seen once. This TCR came from a woman in her 30s in good health. The sample was memory CD4+ T cells sorted from blood. Subset meaning: CD45RA-negative fraction. The rearrangement joins TRBV30 to TRBJ1-4, with TRBD1 identical over 8 bases. In DNA form, the CDR3 reads TGTGCCTGGAGTGTATCGACAGGGGCAAAACTGTTTTTT. Its protein is CAWSVSTGAKLFF.